The source of this T cell receptor beta chain is a study of T cells expressing NK-cell markers (dated by TCRdb to the early 2020s). Turning to the overall study: Roughly 8 donors provided sorted CD3+CD56+NKG2C+, CD3+CD56+NKG2C- and CD3+CD56-NKG2C+ T-cell subsets, whose TCR beta-chain repertoires were profiled. Among the eight sequenced donors, seven were HCMV-seropositive and one was HCMV-seronegative. The study sequenced eight donors, all healthy volunteers chosen at random: three men and five women. Illumina HiSeq 2000/2500, MiSeq or NextSeq was used to sequence libraries as 2 x 150 bp reads.

Study-wide conclusions, independent of this receptor: Those dominant clonotypes were again the most abundant among CD3+CD56-NKG2C+ cells in several donors, at roughly 28.3-60.1%. For roughly six donors, the dominant CD3+CD56+NKG2C+ clonotypes were among the top 10 CD8+ clonotypes and accounted for roughly 1.0-8% of CD8+ T cells. Whether the expanded NKG2C-expressing T cell clones were specific for HCMV antigens remained unclear.

HCMV serostatus was determined by detecting HCMV-specific IgG in serum with a commercial ELISA kit. Peripheral blood mononuclear cells were isolated from blood by Ficoll density gradient centrifugation. The CDR3 runs 15 amino acids, cysteine and phenylalanine included. The DNA is not on file. For CDR1 and CDR2, the germline V gene (reference sequence) lists SEHNR and FQNEAQ. This sample was sequenced with an Illumina HiSeq 2000. The TCR beta cDNA libraries were made using 5'RACE template switching, a step that added both a universal primer site and unique molecular identifiers. Priming for cDNA synthesis came from the TCR beta constant segment, and two successive PCR amplification steps followed. On the authors' methods: MIGEC handled demultiplexing of the reads and grouping by UMI, while MiTCR was used to assemble and quantify clonotypes. To exclude erroneous sequences, only TCR cDNA sequences supported by at least two reads were retained. The tcR package was used for downstream repertoire analysis, and clonotypes were matched between fractions using CDR3 nucleotide sequence together with V segment. VDJmatch was used to annotate antigen specificity against VDJdb, with one amino acid substitution allowed in CDR3. The reads, reprocessed by TCRdb, yield one row per CDR3 protein sequence and no DNA. The V and J calls follow TCRdb's processing rather than the paper's. The sample has under 500,000 distinct CDR3 sequences on record. The top ten clonotypes cover roughly 8% of the sample.

Concerning this clonotype itself: The antigen it recognizes is unknown.

The clonotype comes from a woman between 18 and 70 years old in good health. Sequenced input: blood T cells: a sorted CD56 or NKG2C T cell subset, CD4+ or CD8+ T cells, or bulk PBMC T cells (not recorded which). The rearranged segments are TRBV7-9 and TRBJ2-3; TCRdb indicates TRBD2, and absent DNA this call remains unverified. The CDR3 corresponds to CASSLNSGQTDTQYF.